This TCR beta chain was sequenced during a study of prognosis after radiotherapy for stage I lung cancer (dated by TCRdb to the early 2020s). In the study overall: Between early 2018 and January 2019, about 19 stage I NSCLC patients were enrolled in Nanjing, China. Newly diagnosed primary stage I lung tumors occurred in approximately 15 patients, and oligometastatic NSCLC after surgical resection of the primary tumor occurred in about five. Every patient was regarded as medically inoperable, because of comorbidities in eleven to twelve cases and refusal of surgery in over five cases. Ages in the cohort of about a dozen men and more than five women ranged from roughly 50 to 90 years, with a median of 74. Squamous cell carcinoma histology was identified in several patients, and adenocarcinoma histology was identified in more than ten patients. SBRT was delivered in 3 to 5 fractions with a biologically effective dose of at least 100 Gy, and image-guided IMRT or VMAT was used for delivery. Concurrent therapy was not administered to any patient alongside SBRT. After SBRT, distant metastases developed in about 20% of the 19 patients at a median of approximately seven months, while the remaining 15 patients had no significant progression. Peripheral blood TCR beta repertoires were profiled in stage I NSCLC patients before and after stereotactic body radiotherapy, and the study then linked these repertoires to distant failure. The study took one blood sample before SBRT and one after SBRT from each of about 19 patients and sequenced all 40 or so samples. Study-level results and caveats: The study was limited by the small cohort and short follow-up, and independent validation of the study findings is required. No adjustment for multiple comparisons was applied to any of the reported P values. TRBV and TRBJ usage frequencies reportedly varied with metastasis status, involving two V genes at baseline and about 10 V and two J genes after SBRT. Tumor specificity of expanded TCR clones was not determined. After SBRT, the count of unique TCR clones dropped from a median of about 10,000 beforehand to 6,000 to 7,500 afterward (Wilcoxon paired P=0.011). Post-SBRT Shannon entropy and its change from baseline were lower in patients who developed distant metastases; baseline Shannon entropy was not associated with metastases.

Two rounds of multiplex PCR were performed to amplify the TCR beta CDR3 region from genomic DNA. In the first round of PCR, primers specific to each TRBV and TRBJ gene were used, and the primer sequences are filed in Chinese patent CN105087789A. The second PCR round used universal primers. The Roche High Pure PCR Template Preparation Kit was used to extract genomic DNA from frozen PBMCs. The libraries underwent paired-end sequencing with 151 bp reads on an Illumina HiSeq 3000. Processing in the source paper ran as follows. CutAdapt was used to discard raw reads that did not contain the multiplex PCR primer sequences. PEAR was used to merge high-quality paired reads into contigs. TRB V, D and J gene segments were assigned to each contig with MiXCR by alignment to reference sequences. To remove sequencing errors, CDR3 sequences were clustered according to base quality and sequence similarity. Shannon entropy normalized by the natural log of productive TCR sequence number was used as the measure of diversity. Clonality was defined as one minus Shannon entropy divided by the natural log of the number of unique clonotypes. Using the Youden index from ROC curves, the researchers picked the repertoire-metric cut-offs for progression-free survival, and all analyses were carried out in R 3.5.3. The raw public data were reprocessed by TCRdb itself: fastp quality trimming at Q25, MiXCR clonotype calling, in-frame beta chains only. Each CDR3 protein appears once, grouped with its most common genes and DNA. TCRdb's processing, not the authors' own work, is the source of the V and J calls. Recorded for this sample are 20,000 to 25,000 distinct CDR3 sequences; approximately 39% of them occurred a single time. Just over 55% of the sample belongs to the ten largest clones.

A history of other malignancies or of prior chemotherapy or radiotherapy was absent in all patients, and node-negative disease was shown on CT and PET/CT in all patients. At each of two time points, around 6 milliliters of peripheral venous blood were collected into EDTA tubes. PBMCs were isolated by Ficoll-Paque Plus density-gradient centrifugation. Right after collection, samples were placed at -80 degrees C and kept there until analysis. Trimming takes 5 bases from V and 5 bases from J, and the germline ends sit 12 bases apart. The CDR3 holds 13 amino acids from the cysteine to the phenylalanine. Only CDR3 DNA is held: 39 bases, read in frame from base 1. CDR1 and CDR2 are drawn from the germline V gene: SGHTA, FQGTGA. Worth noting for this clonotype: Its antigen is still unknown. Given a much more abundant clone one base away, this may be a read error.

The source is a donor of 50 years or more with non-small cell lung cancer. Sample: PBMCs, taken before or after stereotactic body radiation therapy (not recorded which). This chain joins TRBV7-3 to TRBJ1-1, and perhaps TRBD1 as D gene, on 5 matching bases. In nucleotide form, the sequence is TGTGCCAGCAGCCTGTACCAGGGTACTGAAGCTTTCTTT. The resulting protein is CASSLYQGTEAFF.